This T cell receptor beta chain was sequenced in a study of Graves' ophthalmopathy and Graves' hyperthyroidism. Trimming removed 5 bases from V and 0 bases from J, with 17 bases in between. The CDR3 is 16 residues long. The germline V gene has CDR1 DFQATT and CDR2 SNEGSKA (reference sequence). Overall study findings and caveats: Appearing in blood as well were most expanded thyroid clonotypes above 0.001 frequency. The model's ophthalmopathy progression predictions had roughly 71% sensitivity and over 72% specificity.

This clonotype was recorded many times. No antigen is known for it. For donors with ophthalmopathy, the disease showed moderate-to-severe activity, reached CAS ≥3 and NOSPECS ≥4, and had lasted under 3 months. Diagnosis used clinical symptoms, serum thyroxine, TRAb, thyroid ultrasound and orbital computed tomography. RNA served as the template for amplifying TCR beta CDR3 regions. The first-round RT-PCR employed HTBI primers together with the Qiagen OneStep RT-PCR kit. A multiplex PCR was then performed as the second round. TCRdb reanalysed the multiplex PCR reads using MiXCR and keeps one entry per CDR3 protein. Of about 480,000 distinct CDR3 sequences listed, 13% to 15% are singletons.

The clonotype originates from a woman in her 30s with Graves' ophthalmopathy. The sequencing sample was made of blood. The chain couples TRBV20-1 to TRBJ2-4, with D perhaps assigned TRBD1 or TRBD2 (6 bases each). The CDR3 nucleotides read TGCAGTGCTCCCCCCCTGGGGGGCCTAGCCAAAAACATTCAGTACTTC. This sequence encodes CSAPPLGGLAKNIQYF.